These 18 T cell receptor beta chains share one sample of origin, sequenced in a study of shared clonotypes between healthy human individuals. Some clones are missing from TCRdb's copy, which holds only in-frame ones; the method was immunoSEQ multiplex PCR. The sample has over a million clones; about 74% are singletons. Sample: memory CD4+ T cells sorted from blood. Subset in this sample: CD45RA-negative fraction. The receptors derive from a man between 18 and 29 years old in good health.

CDR3 nucleotides: TGTGCCAGCGGACAGGGGAACACTGAAGCTTTCTTT. Translating it yields CASGQGNTEAFF. This rearrangement joins TRBV28 to TRBJ1-1; 8 nucleotides align to TRBD1. This CDR3 has 12 amino acids. The V gene end was trimmed by 8 bases and the J gene end by 1 base; junction bases not matched to a gene: 0. Germline V gene sequence: CDR1 MDHEN, CDR2 SYDVKM.

J is TRBJ2-7 and V is TRBV30; D gene unclear. CDR1 is GTSNPN, CDR2 SVGIG, per germline (reference sequence). The length of the CDR3 is 11 residues. With 2 bases removed from V and 3 bases from J, the gap between germline ends came to 5 bases. The CDR3 nucleotides are TGTGCCTGGAGTACTGACTACGAGCAGTACTTC. Translated: CAWSTDYEQYF.

This clone was seen a single time. Other DNA variants within this sample encode the same CDR3. V gene TRBV10-3 combines with J gene TRBJ2-1; D is undetermined. Deletions cut 0 bases from V and 0 bases from J, with 6 bases between. The CDR3 contains 15 residues. Germline V gene lookup returns CDR1 ENHRY and CDR2 SYGVKD. In DNA form, the CDR3 reads TGTGCCATCAGTGAGTCCGGTGGCTCCTACAATGAGCAGTTCTTC. This codes for CAISESGGSYNEQFF.

This clone was observed once. The CDR3 loop reads CASGLGLAGPTETQYF. CDR3 nucleotide sequence: TGTGCTAGTGGTTTGGGACTAGCGGGGCCCACAGAGACCCAGTACTTC. The chain links TRBV12-5 to TRBJ2-5; 11 positions match TRBD2. The CDR3 has 16 amino acids. Germline V lookup: CDR1 LGHNT, CDR2 FRNRAP. V shed 1 base and J 4 bases; nucleotides not matched to a gene: 5. The variable domain in full, with the rest retrieved from reference TRBV12-5 and TRBJ2-5, is DARVTQTPRHKVTEMGQEVTMRCQPILGHNTVFWYRQTMMQGLELLAYFRNRAPLDDSGMPKDRFSAEMPDATLATLKIQPSEPRDSAVYFCASGLGLAGPTETQYFGPGTRLLVL.

This clone was observed a few times. V is TRBV18 and J is TRBJ2-2; no clear D gene. CDR3 length equals 13 residues. V dropped 3 bases and J dropped 7 bases, with 9 bases sitting between them. CDR1 and CDR2 (germline): KGHSH, LQKENI. CDR3 in DNA: TGTGCCAGCTCACCGCAGTTTGGCGGGGAGCTGTTTTTT. Protein sequence: CASSPQFGGELFF.

The chain has TRBV5-6 and TRBJ2-1; 7 bases agree with TRBD2. V trimming: 4 bases; J trimming: 7 bases; junction bases outside the gene matches: 11. Germline-derived CDR1 and CDR2 are SGHDT and YYEEEE. The CDR3 loop spans 15 amino acids. The CDR3 sequence is CASSSRPGTTNEQFF. CDR3 DNA sequence: TGTGCCAGCAGCAGCCGACCCGGGACTACGAATGAGCAGTTCTTC.

V gene TRBV21-1 combines with J gene TRBJ2-7; TRBD2 was called by the table and not checked on the DNA. TRBV21-1 is designated a pseudogene. The CDR3 length is 14 residues. The CDR3 is CAPPGDFHSYEQYF. In DNA, the CDR3 is TGTGCCCCCCCCGGGGACTTCCACTCCTACGAGCAGTACTTC.

The CDR3 here is CASSYARRASSYEQFF. CDR3 DNA: TGTGCCAGCAGTTACGCCCGGAGGGCCTCATCTTATGAGCAGTTCTTC. The genes are TRBV6-6 and TRBJ2-1, with a possible D match to TRBD2 (6 bases). The germline V gene encodes CDR1 MNHNY and CDR2 SVGAGI (reference sequence). The CDR3 loop spans 16 amino acids. The V and J ends lost 2 bases and 8 bases respectively, with 19 bases between them.

In its sample, this clone was seen a few times. J is TRBJ2-5 and V is TRBV5-1, with D uncertain. Germline CDR1 SGHRS, CDR2 YFSETQ. The CDR3 covers 14 residues. Trimming left V 1 base short and J 1 base short, with 8 bases between. The CDR3 loop is CASSLFIPQETQYF. CDR3 nucleotide sequence: TGCGCCAGCAGCTTGTTCATACCCCAAGAGACCCAGTACTTC. The full variable domain, with the rest looked up from reference TRBV5-1 and TRBJ2-5, is KAGVTQTPRYLIKTRGQQVTLSCSPISGHRSVSWYQQTPGQGLQFLFEYFSETQRNKGNFPGRFSGRQFSNSRSEMNVSTLELGDSALYLCASSLFIPQETQYFGPGTRLLVL.

The gene calls are TRBV28 and TRBJ1-1, with no clear D. Germline CDR1 and CDR2: MDHEN and SYDVKM. V lost 1 base, J lost 6 bases, and 12 bases lay in between. There are 14 residues in the CDR3. CDR3 coding DNA: TGTGCCAGCAGTTTATCTCCCCCTAACGCTGAAGCTTTCTTT. Its protein product is CASSLSPPNAEAFF.

The chain is built from TRBV4-2 and TRBJ2-2, with D possibly matching TRBD1 (5 bases). CDR1 LGHNA and CDR2 YNFKEQ come from the germline V gene. V gave up 1 base and J gave up 3 bases, with 15 bases separating them. CDR3 length: 17 amino acids. CDR3 in amino acids: CASSQAWKGAYTGELFF. For the CDR3, the DNA is TGTGCCAGCAGCCAAGCATGGAAAGGGGCCTACACCGGGGAGCTGTTTTTT.

The V and J genes are TRBV7-3 and TRBJ1-2; D perhaps matches TRBD1 (6 bases). V lost 5 bases, J lost 7 bases, and 14 bases lay in between. This CDR3 comprises 13 residues. CDR1 is SGHTA, CDR2 FQGTGA, per germline. The CDR3 region has the DNA TGTGCCAGCAGCACGGACAGAAGAGGTGGCTACACCTTC. Translating it yields CASSTDRRGGYTF.

Turning to this clone: Only one base separates this from a far larger clonotype, so it likely reflects a read error. J is TRBJ1-1 and V is TRBV6-1; D remains ambiguous. The CDR3 totals 13 residues. V gave up 4 bases and J gave up 1 base, with 7 bases separating them. Germline CDR1 and CDR2: MNHNS and SASEGT. The CDR3 DNA reads as TGTGCCAGCAGTGGAAGACAGAACACTGAAGCTTTCTTT. Translated, it gives CASSGRQNTEAFF.

The gene calls are TRBV6-5 and TRBJ1-1; tentatively, D is TRBD1 (5 bases). CDR3 length equals 16 residues. Germline V gives CDR1 MNHEY, CDR2 SVGAGI. V was clipped by 0 bases and J by 2 bases, with 13 bases between them. This CDR3 reads CASSYSPGTTNTEAFF. Written as DNA, the CDR3 is TGTGCCAGCAGTTACTCCCCCGGGACCACTAACACTGAAGCTTTCTTT.

The chain employs TRBV6-5 and TRBJ1-1; the D is unclear. This CDR3 is built from 13 residues. CDR1 is MNHEY, CDR2 SVGAGI, per germline. Between the trimmed V and J ends, which lost 5 bases and 5 bases, there was a span of 12 bases. Here the CDR3 reads CASSGVSGTEAFF. The CDR3 nucleotides are TGTGCCAGCAGTGGGGTCAGTGGGACTGAAGCTTTCTTT.

V is TRBV5-1 and J is TRBJ2-5; D is undetermined. Trimming cost V 0 bases and J 4 bases, with 10 bases left between them. This CDR3 has 14 residues. The germline CDR1 and CDR2 sequences are SGHRS and YFSETQ. The CDR3 spells CASSLGTARETQYF. Written as DNA, the CDR3 is TGCGCCAGCAGCTTGGGTACTGCCCGAGAGACCCAGTACTTC.

J is TRBJ1-5 and V is TRBV28; 8 nucleotides match TRBD1. CDR1 is MDHEN, CDR2 SYDVKM, per germline. This CDR3 is 18 amino acids long. V lost 2 bases, J lost 4 bases, and 13 bases stayed unmatched. CDR3 amino acids: CASSLEGRGRGSNQPQHF. The CDR3, as DNA: TGTGCCAGCAGTTTAGAGGGCAGGGGGCGCGGGAGTAATCAGCCCCAGCATTTT.

The rearrangement links TRBV30 to TRBJ2-3; D gene ambiguous. With 0 bases removed from V and 7 bases from J, the gap between germline ends came to 5 bases. The CDR3 contains 11 residues. The germline gives CDR1 GTSNPN, CDR2 SVGIG (reference sequence). CDR3 protein: CAWSVQYTQYF. The CDR3 DNA reads as TGTGCCTGGAGTGTACAGTATACGCAGTATTTT.